The present TCR beta chain was sequenced within a study of T cell repertoires in cytomegalovirus infection. This clonotype has more than one count but fewer than ten. Its antigen remains unknown. One entry per CDR3 protein results from TCRdb running MiXCR on the reads. The sample gives a few hundred thousand distinct CDR3 sequences, 17% of which show up once; over 40% is in the top ten. Study-level points and caveats: Across the ex vivo response, the dominant clonotypes were HLA-C-restricted CMV-specific TCR beta clonotypes. Carriers of CMV and the relevant HLA type were discriminated by public TCR beta frequency.

There are 16 residues in the CDR3. The V gene's germline CDR1 is SGHTA and CDR2 FQGNSA. The V end was cut by 4 bases, the J end by 3 bases, with 16 bases between. The receptor's source is a human donor in good health (CMV status not recorded). Some clones in this sample may be carry-over from other donors' samples. Sample: CD8+ T cells from PBMCs. This chain joins TRBV7-2 and TRBJ1-3; D gene unclear. The CDR3 region is CASSSVGVGYGNTIYF. In nucleotides, the CDR3 is TGTGCCAGCAGCTCGGTCGGCGTCGGATATGGAAACACCATATATTTT.